Below, 4 T cell receptor beta chains from the same sample are listed, as sequenced in a study of cytomegalovirus exposure and HLA in healthy donors. This PCR relied on a set of 60 Vbeta primers and 13 Jbeta primers. Measured with immunoSEQ multiplex PCR; TCRdb has only the in-frame clones, and not every one. The table gives about 130,000 clones; the top ten clones make up about 1.8% of it. Input material: PBMCs. All receptors derive from a man aged 18 to 29 in good health and CMV-seronegative.

The V call is TRBV4-2, the J call TRBJ1-2; 8 bases line up with TRBD1. After removal of 0 bases from V and 2 bases from J, the junction contained 5 bases not matched to a gene. Germline V gives CDR1 LGHNA, CDR2 YNFKEQ. The CDR3 spans 16 residues. The CDR3 spells CASSQDFRTGNYGYTF. In nucleotides, the CDR3 is TGTGCCAGCAGCCAAGATTTCCGGACAGGGAACTATGGCTACACCTTC.

This sequence joins TRBV7-3 and TRBJ2-3; a possible D gene is TRBD2 (6 bases). This CDR3 contains 15 residues. Trimming removed 6 bases at V and 2 bases at J, with 15 bases between. CDR1 and CDR2 from the germline V gene are SGHTA and FQGTGA. For the CDR3, the DNA is TGTGCCAGCAGAGATTTTAGCGGACACACAGATACGCAGTATTTT. Translation: CASRDFSGHTDTQYF.

V and J are TRBV29-1 and TRBJ1-1; weak D call: TRBD1 (6 bases). CDR1 and CDR2 (germline): SQVTM, ANQGSEA. The CDR3 covers 12 residues. With 6 bases removed from V and 11 bases from J, the gap between germline ends came to 19 bases. The CDR3 is CSVERTAGVAFF. The CDR3 DNA sequence: TGCAGCGTGGAGAGGACAGCCGGAGTTGCTTTCTTT.

The chain links TRBV7-2 to TRBJ2-1; TRBD2 agrees at 8 bases. Germline V gene data show CDR1 as SGHTA and CDR2 as FQGNSA. The J segment lost 7 bases and the V segment lost 5 bases, leaving 4 bases of the junction unmatched. The CDR3 loop spans 13 amino acids. CDR3 sequence: CASSQGLVNEQFF. The CDR3 nucleotides read TGTGCCAGCAGCCAGGGACTAGTAAATGAGCAGTTCTTC.